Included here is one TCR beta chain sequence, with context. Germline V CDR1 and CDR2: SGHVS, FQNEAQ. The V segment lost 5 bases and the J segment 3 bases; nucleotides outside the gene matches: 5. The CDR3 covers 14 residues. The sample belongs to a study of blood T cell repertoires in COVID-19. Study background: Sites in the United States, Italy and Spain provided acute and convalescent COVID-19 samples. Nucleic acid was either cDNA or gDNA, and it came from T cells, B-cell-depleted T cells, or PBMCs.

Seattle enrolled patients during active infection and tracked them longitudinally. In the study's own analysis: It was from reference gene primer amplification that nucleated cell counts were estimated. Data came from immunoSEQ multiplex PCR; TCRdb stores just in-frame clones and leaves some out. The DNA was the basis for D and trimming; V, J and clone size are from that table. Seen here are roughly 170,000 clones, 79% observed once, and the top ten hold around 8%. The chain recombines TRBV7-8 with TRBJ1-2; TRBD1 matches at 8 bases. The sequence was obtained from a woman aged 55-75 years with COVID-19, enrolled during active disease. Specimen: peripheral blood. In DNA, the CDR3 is TGTGCCAGCAGCCGACAGACAGGGGACTATGGCTACACCTTC. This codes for CASSRQTGDYGYTF.